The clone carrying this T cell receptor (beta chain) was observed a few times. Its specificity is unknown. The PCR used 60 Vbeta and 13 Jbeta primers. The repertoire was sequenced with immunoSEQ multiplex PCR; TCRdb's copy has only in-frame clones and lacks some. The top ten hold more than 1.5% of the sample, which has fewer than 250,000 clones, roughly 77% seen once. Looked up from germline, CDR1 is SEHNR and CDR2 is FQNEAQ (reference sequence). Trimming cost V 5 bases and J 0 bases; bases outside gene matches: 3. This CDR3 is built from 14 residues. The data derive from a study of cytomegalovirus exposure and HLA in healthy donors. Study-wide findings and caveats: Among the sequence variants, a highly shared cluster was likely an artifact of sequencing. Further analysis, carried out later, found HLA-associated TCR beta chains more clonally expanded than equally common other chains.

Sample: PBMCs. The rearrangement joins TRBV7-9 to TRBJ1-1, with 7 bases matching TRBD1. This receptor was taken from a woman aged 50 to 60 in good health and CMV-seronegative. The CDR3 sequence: CASSLGGVNTEAFF. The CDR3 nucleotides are TGTGCCAGCAGCCTAGGGGGCGTGAACACTGAAGCTTTCTTT.